Listed below are T cell receptor beta chains from one sample, sequenced in a study of metastatic and nonmetastatic thyroid tumors. TCRdb re-called the PCR reads with MiXCR. The sample records around 12,000 clones, under 35% being singletons. Material: tumor tissue. These receptors all come from a female donor with papillary thyroid cancer or a benign thyroid nodule (not recorded which). Some clones in this sample may be carry-over from other donors' samples. Each CDR3 is given without its conserved first and last residue.

TRBV4-2 ASSQASGNTGELF
TRBV6-1 ASSGRGGSYNSPLH
TRBV6-4 ASSVTGLNTGELF
TRBV27 ASRILAGALYEQY
TRBV6-5 ASSYLYEQY
TRBV7-9 ASIAVNTGELF
TRBV12-3/TRBV12-4 ASSPQGSGAGELF